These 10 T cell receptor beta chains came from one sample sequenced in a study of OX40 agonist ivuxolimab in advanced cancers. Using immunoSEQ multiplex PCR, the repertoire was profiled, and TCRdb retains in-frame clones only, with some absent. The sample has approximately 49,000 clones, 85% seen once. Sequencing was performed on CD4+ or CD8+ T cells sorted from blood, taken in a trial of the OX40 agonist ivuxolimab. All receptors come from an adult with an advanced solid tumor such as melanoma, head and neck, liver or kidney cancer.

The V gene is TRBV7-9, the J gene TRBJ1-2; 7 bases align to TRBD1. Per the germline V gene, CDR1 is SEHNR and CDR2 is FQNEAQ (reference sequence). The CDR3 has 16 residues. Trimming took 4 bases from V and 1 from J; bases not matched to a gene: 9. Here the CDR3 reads CASSSPGQRFNYGYTF. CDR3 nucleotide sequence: TGTGCCAGCAGCTCGCCGGGACAGCGGTTTAACTATGGCTACACCTTC.

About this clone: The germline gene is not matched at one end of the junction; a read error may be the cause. DNA of the CDR3: TGTGCCACCAGTGAGGCGGGGGGCCTTAGCACAGATACGCAGTATTTT. Protein product: CATSEAGGLSTDTQYF. The chain employs TRBV2 and TRBJ2-3; TRBD2 aligns across 8 bases. The CDR3 runs 16 residues. Germline V CDR1 and CDR2: SNHLY, FYNNEI. The variable domain in full, with the rest retrieved from reference TRBV2 and TRBJ2-3, is EPEVTQTPSHQVTQMGQEVILRCVPISNHLYFYWYRQILGQKVEFLVSFYNNEISEKSEIFDDQFSVERPDGSNFTLKIRSTKLEDSAMYFCATSEAGGLSTDTQYFGPGTRLTVL.

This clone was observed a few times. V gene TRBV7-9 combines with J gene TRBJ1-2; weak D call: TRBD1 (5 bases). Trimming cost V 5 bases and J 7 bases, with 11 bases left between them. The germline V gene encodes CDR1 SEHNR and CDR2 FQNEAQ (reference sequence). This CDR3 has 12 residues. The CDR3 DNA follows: TGTGCCAGCAGCCCAGGGTCGTCTGGCTACACCTTC. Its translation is CASSPGSSGYTF.

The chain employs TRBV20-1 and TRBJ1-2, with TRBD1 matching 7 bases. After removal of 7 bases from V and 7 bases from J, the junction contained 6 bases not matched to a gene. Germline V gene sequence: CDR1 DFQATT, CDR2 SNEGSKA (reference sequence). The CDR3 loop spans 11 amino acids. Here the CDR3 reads CSEKGAIGYTF. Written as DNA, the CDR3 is TGCAGTGAAAAGGGGGCGATTGGCTACACCTTC.

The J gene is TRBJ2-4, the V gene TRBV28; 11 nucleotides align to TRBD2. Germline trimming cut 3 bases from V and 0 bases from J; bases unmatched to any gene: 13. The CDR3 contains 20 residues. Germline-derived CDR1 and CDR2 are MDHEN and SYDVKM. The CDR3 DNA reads TGTGCCAGCAGTTTTGGGGAAAGGCTAGCGGGGGGACTAGCCAAAAACATTCAGTACTTC. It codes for CASSFGERLAGGLAKNIQYF. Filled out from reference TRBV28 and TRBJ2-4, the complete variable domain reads DVKVTQSSRYLVKRTGEKVFLECVQDMDHENMFWYRQDPGLGLRLIYFSYDVKMKEKGDIPEGYSVSREKKERFSLILESASTNQTSMYLCASSFGERLAGGLAKNIQYFGAGTRLSVL.

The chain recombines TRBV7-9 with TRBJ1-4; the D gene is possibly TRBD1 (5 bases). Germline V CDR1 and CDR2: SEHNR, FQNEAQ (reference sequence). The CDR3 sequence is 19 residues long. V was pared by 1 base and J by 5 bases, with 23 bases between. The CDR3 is CASSLGRIGLWGENEKLFF. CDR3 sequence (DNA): TGTGCCAGCAGCTTAGGTAGAATTGGCTTGTGGGGCGAAAATGAAAAACTGTTTTTT.

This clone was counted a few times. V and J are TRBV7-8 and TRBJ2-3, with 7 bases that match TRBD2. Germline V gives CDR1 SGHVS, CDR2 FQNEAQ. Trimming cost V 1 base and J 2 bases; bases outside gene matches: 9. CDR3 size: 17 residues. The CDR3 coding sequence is TGTGCCAGCAGCTTAGTGGGGGAGGGCAGGTTCACAGATACGCAGTATTTT. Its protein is CASSLVGEGRFTDTQYF.

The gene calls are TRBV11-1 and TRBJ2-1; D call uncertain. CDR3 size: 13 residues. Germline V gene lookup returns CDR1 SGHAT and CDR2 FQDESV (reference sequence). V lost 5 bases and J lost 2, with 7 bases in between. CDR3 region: CASSPRTYNEQFF. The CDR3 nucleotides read TGTGCCAGCAGCCCGCGGACCTACAATGAGCAGTTCTTC. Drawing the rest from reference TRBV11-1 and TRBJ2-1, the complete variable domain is EAEVAQSPRYKITEKSQAVAFWCDPISGHATLYWYRQILGQGPELLVQFQDESVVDDSQLPKDRFSAERLKGVDSTLKIQPAELGDSAMYLCASSPRTYNEQFFGPGTRLTVL.

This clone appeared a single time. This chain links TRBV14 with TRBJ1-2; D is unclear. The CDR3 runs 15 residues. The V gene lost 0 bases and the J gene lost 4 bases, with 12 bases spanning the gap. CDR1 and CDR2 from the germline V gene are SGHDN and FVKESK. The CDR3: CASSQDSKAVYGYTF. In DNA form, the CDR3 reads TGTGCCAGCAGCCAAGATAGTAAAGCAGTCTATGGCTACACCTTC.

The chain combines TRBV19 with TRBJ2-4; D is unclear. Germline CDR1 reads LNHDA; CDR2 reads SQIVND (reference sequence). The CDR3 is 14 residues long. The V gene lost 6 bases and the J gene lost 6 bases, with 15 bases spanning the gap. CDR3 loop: CASRDRAFRNIQYF. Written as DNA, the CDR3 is TGTGCCAGTAGGGACCGGGCCTTTAGAAACATTCAGTACTTC.